This passage covers 14 T cell receptor beta chains from one sample sequenced in a study of OX40 agonist ivuxolimab in advanced cancers. Assay used: immunoSEQ multiplex PCR; TCRdb lists only in-frame clones, some missing. Among approximately 60,000 clones listed, roughly 80% were seen once. The sample consisted of CD4+ or CD8+ T cells sorted from blood, taken in a trial of the OX40 agonist ivuxolimab. Receptors originate from an adult with an advanced solid tumor such as melanoma, head and neck, liver or kidney cancer.

This clone appeared a few times. The V gene is TRBV18, the J gene TRBJ2-7; a weak D match, TRBD2 (6 bases). V shed 4 bases and J shed 7 bases, with 14 bases lying between them. The CDR3 loop spans 13 amino acids. CDR1 and CDR2 from the germline V gene are KGHSH and LQKENI. The CDR3 DNA follows: TGTGCCAGCTCACAGGAGGGGATGGGGGAGCAGTACTTC. Amino acid sequence: CASSQEGMGEQYF.

The chain joins TRBV6-6 to TRBJ1-6; 7 positions agree with TRBD1. The CDR3 is made up of 14 amino acids. Germline V gene data show CDR1 as MNHNY and CDR2 as SVGAGI (reference sequence). Losses at the gene ends were 5 bases for V and 10 bases for J; bases not matched to a gene: 8. CDR3 DNA: TGTGCCAGCAGTCCTACAGGGGCTGGGTCACCCCTCCACTTT. Encoded protein: CASSPTGAGSPLHF.

The rearrangement joins TRBV9 to TRBJ2-3; a possible D gene is TRBD2 (5 bases). Germline V gives CDR1 SGDLS, CDR2 YYNGEE. The V end lost 9 bases, the J end lost 0 bases, and 14 bases lay between the germline ends. The CDR3 is 14 residues long. As DNA, the CDR3 is TGTGCCACCTCGGAGGTCGGAAGCACAGATACGCAGTATTTT. The encoded protein is CATSEVGSTDTQYF.

The chain joins TRBV7-3 to TRBJ2-6, with TRBD1 matching 7 bases. CDR3 length: 16 amino acids. Germline CDR1 is SGHTA and CDR2 is FQGTGA. V was pared by 3 bases and J by 2 bases, with 4 bases of the junction left unmatched. The CDR3 loop is CASSLLQGAGANVLTF. CDR3 coding DNA: TGTGCCAGCAGCTTGCTCCAGGGGGCTGGGGCCAACGTCCTGACTTTC. Variable domain in full (rest from reference TRBV7-3 and TRBJ2-6): GAGVSQTPSNKVTEKGKYVELRCDPISGHTALYWYRQSLGQGPEFLIYFQGTGAADDSGLPNDRFFAVRPEGSVSTLKIQRTERGDSAVYLCASSLLQGAGANVLTFGAGSRLTVL.

A few counts support this clone. The chain joins TRBV18 to TRBJ2-7; tentatively, D is TRBD1 or TRBD2 (5 bases each). The CDR3 is made up of 16 amino acids. Trimming shortened V by 6 bases and J by 4 bases, and 22 bases separated the two germline ends. Germline loops: CDR1 KGHSH, CDR2 LQKENI. The CDR3 reads CASSYTGTQPMYEQYF. The CDR3 DNA sequence: TGTGCCAGCTCTTATACCGGGACCCAGCCCATGTACGAGCAGTACTTC.

In this sample, this clone turned up a few times. CDR3 DNA sequence: TGCGCCAGCAGCCTAACCGCAGTGGGAGGGCCTCTCAGTGAGCAGTTCTTC. Protein: CASSLTAVGGPLSEQFF. This rearrangement joins TRBV4-1 to TRBJ2-1; 7 nucleotides match TRBD2. The CDR3 extends over 17 amino acids. J lost 9 bases, V lost 4 bases, and 18 bases had no gene match. Germline V gene data show CDR1 as MGHRA and CDR2 as YSYEKL.

The V gene is TRBV5-1, the J gene TRBJ1-2; 9 bases map to TRBD1. There are 16 residues in the CDR3. Germline loops: CDR1 SGHRS, CDR2 YFSETQ. V shed 2 bases, J shed 5 bases, and the junction held 10 bases outside the gene matches. The CDR3, as DNA: TGCGCCAGCAGCTTACAGGGGGCGTCCCGGGGATATGGCTACACCTTC. Translation: CASSLQGASRGYGYTF.

The V gene is TRBV19, the J gene TRBJ2-4, with D maybe TRBD1 (6 bases). V gave up 4 bases and J gave up 5 bases, with 15 bases separating them. The germline V gene encodes CDR1 LNHDA and CDR2 SQIVND (reference sequence). CDR3 length: 15 amino acids. The CDR3 nucleotides read TGTGCCAGTAGTAGACTGCCCCCAGGGGAAAACATTCAGTACTTC. Translating gives CASSRLPPGENIQYF.

The rearrangement links TRBV4-1 to TRBJ2-5, with TRBD2 matching 8 bases. J gave up 1 base and V 2 bases, and 3 bases lay outside the gene matches. Germline CDR1 and CDR2: MGHRA and YSYEKL. The CDR3 covers 15 residues. CDR3 nucleotide sequence: TGCGCCAGCAGCCAATTGGGACTAGTCCAAGAGACCCAGTACTTC. It codes for CASSQLGLVQETQYF.

The rearrangement uses TRBV7-9 and TRBJ2-1; 13 bases are a match to TRBD2. Germline values: CDR1 SEHNR, CDR2 FQNEAQ (reference sequence). With V trimmed by 5 bases and J by 10 bases, 8 bases remained unmatched. The CDR3 is 15 residues long. Here the CDR3 DNA reads TGTGCCAGCAGCCGAGGACTAGCGGGAGTGGGGGAGCAGTTCTTC. Its translation is CASSRGLAGVGEQFF.

The J gene is TRBJ1-1, the V gene TRBV14; TRBD1 is a possible D gene (5 bases). The CDR3 extends over 14 amino acids. CDR1 SGHDN and CDR2 FVKESK come from the germline V gene. V lost 1 base and J lost 4, with 10 bases in between. This CDR3 reads CASSQVRGFTEAFF. The CDR3 nucleotides read TGTGCCAGCAGCCAAGTGAGGGGCTTCACTGAAGCTTTCTTT.

V and J are TRBV9 and TRBJ1-6, with TRBD1 matching over 9 bases. This CDR3 region has 15 residues. In germline, CDR1 is SGDLS, CDR2 YYNGEE. Trimming cost V 3 bases and J 7 bases; bases outside gene matches: 5. In nucleotides, the CDR3 is TGTGCCAGCAGCGCCGGGGACAGGGTAAATTCACCCCTCCACTTT. Amino acid sequence: CASSAGDRVNSPLHF.

This chain's CDR3 is CASSLSVDTQYF. The CDR3 DNA follows: TGCGCCAGCAGCTTGAGTGTGGATACGCAGTATTTT. The gene calls are TRBV5-1 and TRBJ2-3; D ambiguous. The CDR3 covers 12 residues. CDR1 is SGHRS and CDR2 is YFSETQ in the germline V gene. The V and J ends lost 1 base and 6 bases respectively, with 6 bases between them. Using reference TRBV5-1 and TRBJ2-3 for the parts outside the CDR3, the full variable domain is KAGVTQTPRYLIKTRGQQVTLSCSPISGHRSVSWYQQTPGQGLQFLFEYFSETQRNKGNFPGRFSGRQFSNSRSEMNVSTLELGDSALYLCASSLSVDTQYFGPGTRLTVL.

This clone was counted a few times. This chain connects TRBV5-4 to TRBJ1-4; 7 bases fit TRBD1. Trimming at V came to 4 bases and at J to 7 bases, leaving 10 bases not matched to a gene. From germline, CDR1 is SGHNT and CDR2 YYREEE (reference sequence). The CDR3 spans 15 residues. CDR3 region: CASSATTGRSEKLFF. As DNA, the CDR3 is TGTGCCAGCAGCGCAACGACAGGGAGGAGTGAAAAACTGTTTTTT.